The 27 T cell receptor beta chains reported below all come from one sample, sequenced in a study of OX40 agonist ivuxolimab in advanced cancers. Clones were read by immunoSEQ multiplex PCR, and TCRdb kept only the in-frame ones, dropping some. Found here are 70,000 to 80,000 clones, about 90% of them singletons; the top ten hold 4.5% to 7.5%. This sample comprised CD4+ or CD8+ T cells sorted from blood, obtained in a trial of the OX40 agonist ivuxolimab. These receptors were collected from an adult with an advanced solid tumor such as melanoma, head and neck, liver or kidney cancer.

V gene TRBV19 combines with J gene TRBJ1-2; D unclear. The V end was cut by 1 base, the J end by 6 bases, with 6 bases between. The CDR3 is 12 residues long. CDR1 LNHDA and CDR2 SQIVND come from the germline V gene (reference sequence). Here the CDR3 reads CASSIAVHGYTF. The DNA of the CDR3 is TGTGCCAGTAGTATAGCCGTTCATGGCTACACCTTC. The whole variable domain, filled in from reference TRBV19 and TRBJ1-2, reads DGGITQSPKYLFRKEGQNVTLSCEQNLNHDAMYWYRQDPGQGLRLIYYSQIVNDFQKGDIAEGYSVSREKKESFPLTVTSAQKNPTAFYLCASSIAVHGYTFGSGTRLTVV.

The rearrangement joins TRBV6-4 to TRBJ2-3, with a possible D match to TRBD2 (6 bases). CDR1 is MRHNA, CDR2 SNTAGT, per germline. CDR3 length: 13 residues. V lost 6 bases and J 0 bases, leaving 7 bases between the germline ends. CDR3 nucleotide sequence: TGTGCCAGCAGCAGCGGGAGCACAGATACGCAGTATTTT. This encodes CASSSGSTDTQYF.

The rearrangement joins TRBV29-1 to TRBJ2-1; no clear D gene. Between the trimmed V and J ends, which lost 0 bases and 0 bases, there was a span of 15 bases. Looked up from germline, CDR1 is SQVTM and CDR2 is ANQGSEA. The length of the CDR3 is 17 residues. The chain's CDR3 is CSVEDDLQGYSYNEQFF. The CDR3 DNA is TGCAGCGTTGAAGATGATTTACAAGGTTACTCCTACAATGAGCAGTTCTTC.

CDR3: CASRYNRGIWYEQYF. As DNA, the CDR3 is TGTGCCAGCAGATACAACAGGGGGATCTGGTACGAGCAGTACTTC. This chain connects TRBV5-6 to TRBJ2-7; the match to TRBD1 covers 8 bases. This CDR3 spans 15 amino acids. The V gene's germline CDR1 is SGHDT and CDR2 YYEEEE. Trimming took 5 bases from V and 4 from J; bases not matched to a gene: 11.

V usage is TRBV27 and J usage is TRBJ2-7, with 8 positions matching TRBD1. Germline-derived CDR1 and CDR2 are MNHEY and SMNVEV (reference sequence). The V segment lost 2 bases and the J segment 4 bases; nucleotides outside the gene matches: 4. The length of the CDR3 is 14 residues. The CDR3 DNA reads as TGTGCCAGCAGTTTAGGGCAGGGGGCGTACGAGCAGTACTTC. Its protein product is CASSLGQGAYEQYF.

This rearrangement joins TRBV9 to TRBJ2-2, with unresolved D. Germline CDR1 SGDLS, CDR2 YYNGEE. V gave up 0 bases and J gave up 0 bases, with 3 bases separating them. The CDR3 has 14 amino acids. CDR3 coding DNA: TGTGCCAGCAGCGTAGAATCGAACACCGGGGAGCTGTTTTTT. Translation gives CASSVESNTGELFF. Filled out from reference TRBV9 and TRBJ2-2, the complete variable domain reads DSGVTQTPKHLITATGQRVTLRCSPRSGDLSVYWYQQSLDQGLQFLIQYYNGEERAKGNILERFSAQQFPDLHSELNLSSLELGDSALYFCASSVESNTGELFFGEGSRLTVL.

The chain joins TRBV25-1 to TRBJ1-2; no firm D call. The germline V gene encodes CDR1 MGHDK and CDR2 SYGVNS. V was trimmed by 2 bases and J by 2 bases, leaving 12 bases between them. The CDR3 spans 15 residues. Here the CDR3 DNA reads TGTGCCAGCAGTGAAAGGATGGGATTGAACTATGGCTACACCTTC. This codes for CASSERMGLNYGYTF.

CDR3 in amino acids: CSARKGYEQYF. CDR3 DNA: TGCAGTGCTAGAAAAGGGTACGAGCAGTACTTC. This rearrangement joins TRBV20-1 to TRBJ2-7; D remains ambiguous. There are 11 residues in the CDR3. Germline CDR1 is DFQATT and CDR2 is SNEGSKA (reference sequence). Trimming cost V 2 bases and J 4 bases, with 6 bases left between them.

Worth noting for this clone: At one boundary the junction diverges from the germline segment, which might be a read error. The rearrangement uses TRBV7-6 and TRBJ2-1; a possible D gene is TRBD1 (5 bases). Germline lookup yields CDR1 SGHVS and CDR2 FNYEAQ. This CDR3 is built from 16 residues. This chain's CDR3 is CASRLGVGDSYNEQFF. The CDR3 DNA is TGTGCCAGCAGGTTAGGAGTAGGGGATTCCTACAATGAGCAGTTCTTC.

This clone was seen only once. V gene TRBV2 combines with J gene TRBJ2-7, with TRBD1 matching over 8 bases. CDR3 length: 16 residues. The V gene end was trimmed by 2 bases and the J gene end by 5 bases; junction bases not matched to a gene: 11. Germline assignment: CDR1 SNHLY and CDR2 FYNNEI. The CDR3 here is CASSEPEQGARDEQYF. In DNA, the CDR3 is TGTGCCAGCAGTGAACCTGAGCAGGGGGCAAGGGACGAGCAGTACTTC.

The chain combines TRBV28 with TRBJ2-5; D remains ambiguous. Trimming removed 11 bases at V and 5 bases at J, with 18 bases between. Germline values: CDR1 MDHEN, CDR2 SYDVKM. The CDR3 contains 13 residues. Here the CDR3 DNA reads TGTGCCTCTAGTTTCAACCTCCAGGAGACCCAGTACTTC. Translated, it gives CASSFNLQETQYF. Full variable domain (rest looked up from reference TRBV28 and TRBJ2-5): DVKVTQSSRYLVKRTGEKVFLECVQDMDHENMFWYRQDPGLGLRLIYFSYDVKMKEKGDIPEGYSVSREKKERFSLILESASTNQTSMYLCASSFNLQETQYFGPGTRLLVL.

The genes are TRBV27 and TRBJ2-7; the match to TRBD2 covers 9 bases. This CDR3 has 16 residues. V was pared by 2 bases and J by 0 bases, with 5 bases of the junction left unmatched. The germline V gene encodes CDR1 MNHEY and CDR2 SMNVEV (reference sequence). In DNA form, the CDR3 reads TGTGCCAGCAGTTTAGCGGGAGGGATTAGCTCCTACGAGCAGTACTTC. Its protein product is CASSLAGGISSYEQYF.

J is TRBJ2-3 and V is TRBV9; 9 nucleotides match TRBD1. Germline V CDR1 and CDR2: SGDLS, YYNGEE. The CDR3 is 16 amino acids. J lost 1 base, V lost 1 base, and 4 bases had no gene match. The CDR3 loop reads CASSVPQGAGTDTQYF. The CDR3 DNA reads TGTGCCAGCAGCGTACCACAGGGGGCTGGCACAGATACGCAGTATTTT.

This clone appeared a single time. The J gene is TRBJ1-1, the V gene TRBV5-6; D unresolved. V lost 0 bases to trimming and J lost 1 base, with 16 bases between them. Germline assignment: CDR1 SGHDT and CDR2 YYEEEE. The CDR3 is 17 amino acids. The CDR3 here is CASSLELAQRKNTEAFF. DNA for the CDR3: TGTGCCAGCAGCTTGGAACTGGCCCAACGGAAGAACACTGAAGCTTTCTTT.

The gene calls are TRBV15 and TRBJ1-2, with unresolved D. V lost 1 base, J lost 4 bases, and 16 bases lay in between. The CDR3 length is 16 residues. CDR1 is LNHNV, CDR2 YYDKDF, per germline (reference sequence). CDR3 DNA sequence: TGTGCCACCAGCAGAGGGAGCAAGAATCACGCCTATGGCTACACCTTC. Protein product: CATSRGSKNHAYGYTF.

The chain recombines TRBV12-5 with TRBJ2-1, with 9 bases fitting TRBD2. Germline loops: CDR1 LGHNT, CDR2 FRNRAP. V lost 5 bases to trimming and J lost 7 bases; unmatched junction nucleotides: 9. The CDR3 totals 15 residues. CDR3 nucleotide sequence: TGTGCTAGTGGTCTAGCGGGGAGGAGAAAGAATGAGCAGTTCTTC. It yields the protein CASGLAGRRKNEQFF.

This chain connects TRBV6-1 to TRBJ1-1; D ambiguous. This CDR3 contains 14 residues. Germline values: CDR1 MNHNS, CDR2 SASEGT. The ends were cut back, 5 bases at V and 0 bases at J, with 10 bases in the middle. Written as DNA, the CDR3 is TGTGCCAGCAGTTATGCCGCTGTGAACACTGAAGCTTTCTTT. Protein product: CASSYAAVNTEAFF.

V is TRBV4-3 and J is TRBJ1-2; possibly TRBD1 for D (6 bases). The CDR3 totals 15 residues. Germline V CDR1 and CDR2: LGHNA, YSLEER. Deletions cut 0 bases from V and 4 bases from J, with 12 bases between. The CDR3 nucleotides read TGCGCCAGCAGCCAAGACAGGGGAGTTATCTATGGCTACACCTTC. Protein: CASSQDRGVIYGYTF.

The chain has TRBV6-1 and TRBJ2-5; 7 nucleotides align to TRBD2. Unmatched junction bases numbered 6, after V lost 1 base and J lost 4 bases. Germline CDR1 reads MNHNS; CDR2 reads SASEGT. This CDR3 is built from 15 residues. The CDR3 reads CASSEDGLEAETQYF. The CDR3 DNA reads TGTGCCAGCAGTGAAGATGGACTAGAGGCAGAGACCCAGTACTTC.

This clone appeared a single time. The chain combines TRBV27 with TRBJ2-2; D is unresolved. This CDR3 is built from 14 residues. Germline CDR1 is MNHEY and CDR2 is SMNVEV (reference sequence). V lost 2 bases and J lost 1, with 5 bases in between. Written as DNA, the CDR3 is TGTGCCAGCAGTTTAGGGCTGAACACCGGGGAGCTGTTTTTT. Encoded protein: CASSLGLNTGELFF.

CDR3 nucleotide sequence: TGTGCCAGCAGCTTACCGGACGGGGGGAAGACCCAGTACTTC. Translation gives CASSLPDGGKTQYF. V and J are TRBV11-1 and TRBJ2-5; 7 bases are shared with TRBD2. Losses at the gene ends were 2 bases for V and 6 bases for J; bases not matched to a gene: 6. The CDR3 extends over 14 amino acids. CDR1 and CDR2 (germline): SGHAT, FQDESV (reference sequence).

Relative to its sample, this clone is large. The gene calls are TRBV19 and TRBJ1-2; tentative D call: TRBD1 (5 bases). This CDR3 spans 15 amino acids. Germline V lookup: CDR1 LNHDA, CDR2 SQIVND (reference sequence). V lost 6 bases and J lost 4, with 18 bases in between. The CDR3, as DNA: TGTGCCAGTAGCCCCGAGGGACCCCCTAGCTATGGCTACACCTTC. This sequence encodes CASSPEGPPSYGYTF.

The rearrangement links TRBV4-1 to TRBJ2-7; a possible D gene is TRBD1 (6 bases). The length of the CDR3 is 15 residues. Trimming stripped 3 bases from V and 2 bases from J, with 14 bases between. Germline CDR1 and CDR2: MGHRA and YSYEKL. The CDR3 loop is CASSQSLGTPYEQYF. The DNA of the CDR3 is TGCGCCAGCAGCCAGTCCCTCGGGACACCCTACGAGCAGTACTTC.

This clone was seen just once. The CDR3 loop is CASSMVNTGELFF. The CDR3 bases are TGTGCCAGTAGTATGGTAAACACCGGGGAGCTGTTTTTT. V usage is TRBV19 and J usage is TRBJ2-2, with unresolved D. Germline V gene data show CDR1 as LNHDA and CDR2 as SQIVND (reference sequence). Trimming took 3 bases from V and 2 from J, leaving 4 bases between them. CDR3 size: 13 residues.

The genes are TRBV27 and TRBJ2-1, with 11 bases fitting TRBD2. Germline loops: CDR1 MNHEY, CDR2 SMNVEV (reference sequence). The CDR3 covers 17 residues. Unmatched junction bases numbered 8, after V lost 6 bases and J lost 1 base. As DNA, the CDR3 is TGTGCCAGCAGCCCAATGACTAGCGGGGAATCCTACAATGAGCAGTTCTTC. This translates into CASSPMTSGESYNEQFF.

This clone was observed a few times. The V and J genes are TRBV19 and TRBJ1-1; the D is unclear. There are 13 residues in the CDR3. The V end was cut by 6 bases, the J end by 1 base, with 9 bases between. Germline CDR1 reads LNHDA; CDR2 reads SQIVND (reference sequence). The CDR3 coding sequence is TGTGCCAGTAGCACGGCACCGAACACTGAAGCTTTCTTT. Protein: CASSTAPNTEAFF.

This clone appeared a single time. The V gene is TRBV7-9, the J gene TRBJ2-1, with D hard to call. The CDR3 length is 16 residues. CDR1 and CDR2 from the germline V gene are SEHNR and FQNEAQ (reference sequence). Trimming shortened V by 7 bases and J by 10 bases, and 26 bases separated the two germline ends. CDR3 in DNA: TGTGCCAGCACCTTCCCAATGACCGCACTCGTAAGGGAGCAGTTCTTC. It specifies CASTFPMTALVREQFF. Combining the CDR3 with reference TRBV7-9 and TRBJ2-1 gives the whole variable domain DTGVSQNPRHKITKRGQNVTFRCDPISEHNRLYWYRQTLGQGPEFLTYFQNEAQLEKSRLLSDRFSAERPKGSFSTLEIQRTEQGDSAMYLCASTFPMTALVREQFFGPGTRLTVL.